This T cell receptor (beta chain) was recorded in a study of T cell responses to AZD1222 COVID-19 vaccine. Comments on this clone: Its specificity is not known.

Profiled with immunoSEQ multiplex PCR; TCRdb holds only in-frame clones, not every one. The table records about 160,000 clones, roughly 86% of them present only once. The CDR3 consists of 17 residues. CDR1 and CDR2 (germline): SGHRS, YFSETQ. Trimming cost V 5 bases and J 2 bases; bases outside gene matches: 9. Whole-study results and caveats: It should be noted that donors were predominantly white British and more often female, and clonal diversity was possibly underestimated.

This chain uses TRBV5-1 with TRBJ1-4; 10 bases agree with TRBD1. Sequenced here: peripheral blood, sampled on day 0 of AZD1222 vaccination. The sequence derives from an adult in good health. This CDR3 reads CASRLGQGVSTNEKLFF. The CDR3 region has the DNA TGCGCCAGCAGACTAGGACAGGGGGTTTCGACTAATGAAAAACTGTTTTTT.